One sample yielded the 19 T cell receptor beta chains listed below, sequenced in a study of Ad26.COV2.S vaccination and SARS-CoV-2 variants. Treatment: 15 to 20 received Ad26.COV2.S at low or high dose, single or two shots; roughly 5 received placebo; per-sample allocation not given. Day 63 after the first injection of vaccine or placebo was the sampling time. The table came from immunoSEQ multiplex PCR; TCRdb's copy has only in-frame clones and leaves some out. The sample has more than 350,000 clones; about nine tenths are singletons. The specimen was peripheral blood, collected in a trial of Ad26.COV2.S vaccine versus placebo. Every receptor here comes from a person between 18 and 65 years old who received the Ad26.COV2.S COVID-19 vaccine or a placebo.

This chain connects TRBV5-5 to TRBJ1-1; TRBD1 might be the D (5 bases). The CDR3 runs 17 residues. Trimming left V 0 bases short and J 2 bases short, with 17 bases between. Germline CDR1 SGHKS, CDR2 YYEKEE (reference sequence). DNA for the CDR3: TGTGCCAGCAGCTTGGTCATGGTCGACAGAATAAACACTGAAGCTTTCTTT. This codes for CASSLVMVDRINTEAFF.

The CDR3, as DNA: TGTGCCAGCACTTTTGTTGCGGGAGAGGAGACCCAGTACTTC. It encodes CASTFVAGEETQYF. The genes are TRBV6-5 and TRBJ2-5, with 7 bases matching TRBD2. This CDR3 is built from 14 residues. From germline, CDR1 is MNHEY and CDR2 SVGAGI. With V trimmed by 7 bases and J by 5 bases, 10 bases remained unmatched.

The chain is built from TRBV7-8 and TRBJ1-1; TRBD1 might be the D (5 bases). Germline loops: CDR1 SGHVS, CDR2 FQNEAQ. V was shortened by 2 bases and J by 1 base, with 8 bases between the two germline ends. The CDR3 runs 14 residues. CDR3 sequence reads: CASSLQGGNTEAFF. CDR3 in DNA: TGTGCCAGCAGCTTACAGGGAGGGAACACTGAAGCTTTCTTT.

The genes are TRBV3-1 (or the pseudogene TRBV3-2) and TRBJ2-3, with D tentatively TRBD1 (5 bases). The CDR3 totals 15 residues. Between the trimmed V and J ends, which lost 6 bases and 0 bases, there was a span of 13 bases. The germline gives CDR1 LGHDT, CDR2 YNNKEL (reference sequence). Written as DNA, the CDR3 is TGTGCCAGCAGGAAGCAGGGATCTAGCACAGATACGCAGTATTTT. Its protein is CASRKQGSSTDTQYF.

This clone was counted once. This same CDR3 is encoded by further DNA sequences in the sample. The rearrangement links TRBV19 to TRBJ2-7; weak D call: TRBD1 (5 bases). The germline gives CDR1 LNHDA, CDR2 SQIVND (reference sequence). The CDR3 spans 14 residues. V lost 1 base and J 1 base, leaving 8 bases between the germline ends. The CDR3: CASSIAAGSYEQYF. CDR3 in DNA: TGTGCCAGTAGTATAGCAGCAGGGTCCTACGAGCAGTACTTC.

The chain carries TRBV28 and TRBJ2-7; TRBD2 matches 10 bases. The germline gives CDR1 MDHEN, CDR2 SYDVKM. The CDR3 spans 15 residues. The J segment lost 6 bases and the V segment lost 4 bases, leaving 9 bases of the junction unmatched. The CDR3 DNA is TGTGCCAGCAGTTCCGGGGCTAGCGGGAGAGGCGAGCAGTACTTC. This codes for CASSSGASGRGEQYF.

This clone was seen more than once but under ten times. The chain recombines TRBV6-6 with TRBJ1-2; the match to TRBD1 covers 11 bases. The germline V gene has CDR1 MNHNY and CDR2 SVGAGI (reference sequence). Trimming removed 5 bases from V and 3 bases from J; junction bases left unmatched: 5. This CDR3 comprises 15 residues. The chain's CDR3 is CASSRLGQGDYGYTF. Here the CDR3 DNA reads TGTGCCAGCAGTAGACTGGGACAGGGGGACTATGGCTACACCTTC.

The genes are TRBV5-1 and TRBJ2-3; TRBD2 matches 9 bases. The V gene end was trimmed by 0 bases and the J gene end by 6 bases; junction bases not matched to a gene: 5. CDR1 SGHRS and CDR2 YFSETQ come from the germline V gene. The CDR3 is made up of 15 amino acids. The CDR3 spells CASSLGGRAMDTQYF. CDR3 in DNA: TGCGCCAGCAGCTTGGGCGGGAGGGCCATGGATACGCAGTATTTT. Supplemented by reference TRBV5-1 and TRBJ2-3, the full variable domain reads KAGVTQTPRYLIKTRGQQVTLSCSPISGHRSVSWYQQTPGQGLQFLFEYFSETQRNKGNFPGRFSGRQFSNSRSEMNVSTLELGDSALYLCASSLGGRAMDTQYFGPGTRLTVL.

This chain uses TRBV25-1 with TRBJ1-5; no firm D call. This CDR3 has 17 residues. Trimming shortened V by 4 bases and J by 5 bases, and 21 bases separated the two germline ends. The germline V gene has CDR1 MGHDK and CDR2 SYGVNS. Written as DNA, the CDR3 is TGTGCCAGCAGTGGACCCTCAGAGTCCCGACACCATCAGCCCCAGCATTTT. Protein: CASSGPSESRHHQPQHF.

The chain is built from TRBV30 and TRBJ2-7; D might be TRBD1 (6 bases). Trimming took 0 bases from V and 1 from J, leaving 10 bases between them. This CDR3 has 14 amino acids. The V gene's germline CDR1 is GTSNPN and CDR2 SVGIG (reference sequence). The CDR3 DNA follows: TGTGCCTGGAGTGTAGCAGGGGTATCCTACGAGCAGTACTTC. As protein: CAWSVAGVSYEQYF.

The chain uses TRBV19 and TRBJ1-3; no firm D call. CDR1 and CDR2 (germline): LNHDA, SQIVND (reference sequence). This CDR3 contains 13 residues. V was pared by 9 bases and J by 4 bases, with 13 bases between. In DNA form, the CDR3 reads TGTGCCAGCCCGGCGGGGAACGGAAACACCATATATTTT. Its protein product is CASPAGNGNTIYF.

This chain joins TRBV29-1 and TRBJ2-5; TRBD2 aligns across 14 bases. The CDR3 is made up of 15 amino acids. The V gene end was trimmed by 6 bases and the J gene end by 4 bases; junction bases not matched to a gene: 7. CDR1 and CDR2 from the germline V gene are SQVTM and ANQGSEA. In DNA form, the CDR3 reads TGCAGCGTACCAGGACTAGCGGGAGGAGGAGAGACCCAGTACTTC. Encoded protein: CSVPGLAGGGETQYF.

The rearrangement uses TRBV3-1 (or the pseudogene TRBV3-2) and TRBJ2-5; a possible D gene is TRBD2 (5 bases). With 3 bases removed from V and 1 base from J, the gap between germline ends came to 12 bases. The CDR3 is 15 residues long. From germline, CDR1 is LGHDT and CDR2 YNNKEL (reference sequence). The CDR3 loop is CASSQVTGFQETQYF. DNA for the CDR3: TGTGCCAGCAGCCAGGTAACGGGGTTCCAAGAGACCCAGTACTTC.

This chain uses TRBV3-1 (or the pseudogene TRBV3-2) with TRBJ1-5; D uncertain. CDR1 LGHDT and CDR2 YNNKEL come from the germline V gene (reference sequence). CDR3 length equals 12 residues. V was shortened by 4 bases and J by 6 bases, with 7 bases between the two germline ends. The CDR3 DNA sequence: TGTGCCAGCAGCCTGGCTGGTCAGCCCCAGCATTTT. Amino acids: CASSLAGQPQHF.

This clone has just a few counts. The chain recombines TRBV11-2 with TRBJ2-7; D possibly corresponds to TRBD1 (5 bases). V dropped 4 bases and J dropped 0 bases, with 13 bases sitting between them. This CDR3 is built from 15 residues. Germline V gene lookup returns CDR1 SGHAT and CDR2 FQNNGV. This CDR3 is CASSSEAGSSYEQYF. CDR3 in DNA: TGTGCCAGCAGCTCCGAGGCAGGGTCCTCCTACGAGCAGTACTTC.

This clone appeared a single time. CDR3 bases: TGTGCCAGCAGTACTCAGGGGGACGAGCAGTACTTC. It translates to CASSTQGDEQYF. The chain recombines TRBV6-6 with TRBJ2-7; 7 bases are a match to TRBD1. V was pared by 5 bases and J by 5 bases, with 3 bases of the junction left unmatched. This CDR3 spans 12 amino acids. The germline V gene encodes CDR1 MNHNY and CDR2 SVGAGI (reference sequence).

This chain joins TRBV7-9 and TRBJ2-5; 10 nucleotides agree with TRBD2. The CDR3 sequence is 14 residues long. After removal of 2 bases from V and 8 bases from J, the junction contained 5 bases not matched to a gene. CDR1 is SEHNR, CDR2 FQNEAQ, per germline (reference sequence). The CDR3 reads CASSLSSGSNTQYF. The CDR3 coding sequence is TGTGCCAGCAGCTTATCTAGCGGGAGCAATACCCAGTACTTC.

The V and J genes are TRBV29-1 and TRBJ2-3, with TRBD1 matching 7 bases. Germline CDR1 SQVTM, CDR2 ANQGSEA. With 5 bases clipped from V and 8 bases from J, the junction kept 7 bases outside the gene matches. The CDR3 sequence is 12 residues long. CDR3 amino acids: CSVRGGAGTQYF. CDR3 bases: TGCAGCGTTCGAGGGGGCGCGGGTACGCAGTATTTT.

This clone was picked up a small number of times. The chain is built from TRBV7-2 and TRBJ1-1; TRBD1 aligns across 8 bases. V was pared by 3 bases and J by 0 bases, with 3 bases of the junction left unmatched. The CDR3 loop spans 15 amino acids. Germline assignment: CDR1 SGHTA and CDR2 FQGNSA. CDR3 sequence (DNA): TGTGCCAGCAGCTTCCAGGGGGCGGTGAACACTGAAGCTTTCTTT. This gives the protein CASSFQGAVNTEAFF.